This T cell receptor (beta chain) was sequenced during a study of CD8 T cells in ankylosing spondylitis. This CDR3 has 18 amino acids. Germline CDR1 and CDR2: SGHVS and FQNEAQ. Germline trimming cut 5 bases from V and 7 bases from J; bases unmatched to any gene: 16. Using quantitative 5'-RACE with molecular barcodes, the authors made TCR beta libraries. TCRdb redid the calling of the 5' RACE reads with MiXCR, one entry per CDR3 protein. The sample shows approximately 200,000 distinct CDR3 sequences, 9.5% to 15% of them seen only once. Study results and caveats: Earlier work had already found some motif variants in reactive arthritis synovial fluid and blood.

In regard to this clonotype: The antigen remains unidentified.

The source of this sequence is a male donor with ankylosing spondylitis or in good health (not recorded which). J is TRBJ2-1 and V is TRBV7-8; 11 bases agree with TRBD1. The sample consisted of blood, either unsorted or a sorted T cell fraction (not recorded which). CDR3 protein: CASSPPRSRDRGMNEQFF. The CDR3, as DNA: TGTGCCAGCAGCCCACCTCGCAGCCGGGACAGGGGGATGAATGAGCAGTTCTTC.